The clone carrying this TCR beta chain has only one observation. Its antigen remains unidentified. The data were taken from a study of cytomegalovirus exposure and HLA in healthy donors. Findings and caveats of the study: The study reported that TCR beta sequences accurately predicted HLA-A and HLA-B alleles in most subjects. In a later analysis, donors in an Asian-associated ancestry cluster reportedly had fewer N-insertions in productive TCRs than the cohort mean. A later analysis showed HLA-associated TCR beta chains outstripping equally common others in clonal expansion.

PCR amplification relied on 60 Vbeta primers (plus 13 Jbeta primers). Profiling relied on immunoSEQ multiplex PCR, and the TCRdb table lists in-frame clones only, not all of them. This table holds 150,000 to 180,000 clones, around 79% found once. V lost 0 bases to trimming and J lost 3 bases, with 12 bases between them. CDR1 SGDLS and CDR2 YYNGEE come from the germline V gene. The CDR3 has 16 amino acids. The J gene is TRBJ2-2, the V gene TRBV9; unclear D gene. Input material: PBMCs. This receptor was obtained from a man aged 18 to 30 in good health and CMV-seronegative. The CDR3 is CASSVEALRDTGELFF. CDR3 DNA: TGTGCCAGCAGCGTAGAGGCCTTACGGGACACCGGGGAGCTGTTTTTT.